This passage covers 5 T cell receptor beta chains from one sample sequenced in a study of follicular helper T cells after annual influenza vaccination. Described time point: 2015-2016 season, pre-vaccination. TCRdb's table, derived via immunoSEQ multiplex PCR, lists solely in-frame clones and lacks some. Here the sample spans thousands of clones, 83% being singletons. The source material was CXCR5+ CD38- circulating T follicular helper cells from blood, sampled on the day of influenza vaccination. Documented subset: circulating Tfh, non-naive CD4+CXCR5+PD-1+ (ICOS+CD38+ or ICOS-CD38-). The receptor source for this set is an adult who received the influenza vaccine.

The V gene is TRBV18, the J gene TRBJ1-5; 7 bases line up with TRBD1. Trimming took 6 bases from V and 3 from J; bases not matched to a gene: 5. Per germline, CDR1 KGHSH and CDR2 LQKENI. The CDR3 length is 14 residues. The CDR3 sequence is CASSADRSNQPQHF. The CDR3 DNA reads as TGTGCCAGCTCGGCGGACAGGTCCAATCAGCCCCAGCATTTT.

CDR3 region: CASSAPERGGKDTQYF. CDR3 DNA: TGTGCCAGCAGTGCCCCGGAGCGGGGGGGCAAAGATACGCAGTATTTT. The chain recombines TRBV6-1 with TRBJ2-3; 10 bases line up with TRBD2. The CDR3 runs 16 residues. Trimming at V came to 4 bases and at J to 5 bases, leaving 9 bases not matched to a gene. The germline V gene encodes CDR1 MNHNS and CDR2 SASEGT.

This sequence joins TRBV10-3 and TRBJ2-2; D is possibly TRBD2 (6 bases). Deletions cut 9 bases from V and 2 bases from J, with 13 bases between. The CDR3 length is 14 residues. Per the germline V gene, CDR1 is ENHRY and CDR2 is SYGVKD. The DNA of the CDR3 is TGTGCCATTCAACTAGCTGGAAACACCGGGGAGCTGTTTTTT. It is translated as CAIQLAGNTGELFF.

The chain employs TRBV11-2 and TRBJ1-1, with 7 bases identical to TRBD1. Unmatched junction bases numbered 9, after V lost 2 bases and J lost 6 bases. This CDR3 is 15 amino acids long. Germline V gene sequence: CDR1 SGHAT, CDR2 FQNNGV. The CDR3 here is CASSLRTGSGSEAFF. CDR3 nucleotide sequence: TGTGCCAGCAGCTTACGGACAGGCTCTGGCTCTGAAGCTTTCTTT.

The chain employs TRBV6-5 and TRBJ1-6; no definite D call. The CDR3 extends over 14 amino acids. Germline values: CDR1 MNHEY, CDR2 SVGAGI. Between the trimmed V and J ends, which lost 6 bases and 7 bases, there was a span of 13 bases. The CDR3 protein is CASREPIINSPLHF. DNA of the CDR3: TGTGCCAGCAGAGAGCCGATAATAAATTCACCCCTCCACTTT.